This TCR beta chain was recovered during a study of vaccination and CD4 T cells after COVID-19. Study-level information: Roughly ten convalescent cases were mild and one was severe, and all had been SARS-CoV-2 positive by nasal swab PCR. Study results and limitations: Detection of a median roughly 83% of reactive clones in convalescent patients was confined to the period after vaccination.

The Oncomine TCR Beta short-read assay was what sequenced the DNA obtained from cultured CD4+ T cells. The source of extracted genomic DNA was cultured CD4+ T cells. Each CDR3 protein is one row after TCRdb ran MiXCR on the PCR reads. The sample carries more than 9,000 distinct CDR3 sequences, 60% to 70% recorded once. Germline loops: CDR1 MNHEY, CDR2 SMNVEV (reference sequence). The CDR3 runs to 14 residues. J was trimmed by 4 bases and V by 6 bases; bases with no gene match: 7. This clonotype was picked up a small number of times. Its antigen is undetermined. Stated treatment: roughly 10-day PBMC culture with coronavirus spike peptide pools or control peptides (ViraFEST assay). Negative selection separated CD4+ T cells from roughly ten-day cultures.

The sample taken for sequencing was CD4+ T cells from blood, cultured in vitro. The sequence derives from a human donor who had recovered from COVID-19. The chain employs TRBV27 and TRBJ2-7, with 9 bases identical to TRBD1. The CDR3 loop reads CASRGTGQGYEQYF. DNA of the CDR3: TGTGCCAGCAGAGGTACGGGACAGGGTTACGAGCAGTACTTC.